The 19 T cell receptor beta chains reported below all come from one sample, sequenced in a study of T-cell memory formation after mild COVID-19. In TCRdb, the 5' RACE reads were re-called with MiXCR into one record per CDR3 protein. This repertoire shows hundreds of thousands of distinct CDR3 sequences, around an eighth found once; its top ten account for approximately 20%. Source material: PBMCs or a T cell subset sorted from them (not recorded which). The origin of the receptors is a man between 18 and 35 years old who had mild COVID-19 (a few samples of this study predate the infection). Cell type and time point are not known.

This clonotype has ten or more counts. The genes are TRBV19 and TRBJ2-2; 9 bases fit TRBD1. Per germline, CDR1 LNHDA and CDR2 SQIVND (reference sequence). The CDR3 loop spans 16 amino acids. V trimming: 9 bases; J trimming: 3 bases; junction bases outside the gene matches: 11. CDR3 nucleotide sequence: TGTGCCAGCCTTCTCCGGGGACAGGGAGACACCGGGGAGCTGTTTTTT. It is translated as CASLLRGQGDTGELFF. Supplemented by reference TRBV19 and TRBJ2-2, the full variable domain reads DGGITQSPKYLFRKEGQNVTLSCEQNLNHDAMYWYRQDPGQGLRLIYYSQIVNDFQKGDIAEGYSVSREKKESFPLTVTSAQKNPTAFYLCASLLRGQGDTGELFFGEGSRLTVL.

This clonotype was observed at least ten times. The rearrangement uses TRBV4-1 and TRBJ2-5; D is unresolved. CDR3 length equals 13 residues. Deletions cut 4 bases from V and 1 base from J, with 7 bases between. Looked up from germline, CDR1 is MGHRA and CDR2 is YSYEKL. The DNA of the CDR3 is TGCGCCAGCAGCCGTCCAGGCCAAGAGACCCAGTACTTC. Translation gives CASSRPGQETQYF.

The sample holds many counts of this clonotype. This sequence joins TRBV12-3 or TRBV12-4 and TRBJ1-1; possibly TRBD1 for D (6 bases). Trimming pared 3 bases from V and 5 bases from J, leaving 13 bases between. The CDR3 is made up of 14 amino acids. The CDR3 DNA follows: TGTGCCAGCAGTTTTTCTTACAGGGCGACTGAAGCTTTCTTT. This encodes CASSFSYRATEAFF.

V is TRBV6-5 and J is TRBJ2-5, with D perhaps matching TRBD1 (6 bases). The CDR3 sequence is 15 residues long. V was pared by 0 bases and J by 5 bases, with 13 bases between. Germline V lookup: CDR1 MNHEY, CDR2 SVGAGI. The CDR3 DNA reads as TGTGCCAGCAGTTACTCTTACAGGGCACAGGAGACCCAGTACTTC. Residues: CASSYSYRAQETQYF.

The chain employs TRBV24-1 and TRBJ2-2; D could derive from TRBD1 or TRBD2 (6 bases each). Germline V CDR1 and CDR2: KGHDR, SFDVKD. The CDR3 length is 12 residues. V gave up 8 bases and J gave up 4 bases, with 7 bases separating them. The CDR3, as DNA: TGTGCCACCAAGGGGGGCACCGGGGAGCTGTTTTTT. As protein: CATKGGTGELFF.

This clonotype was seen a few times. V gene TRBV30 combines with J gene TRBJ1-1; TRBD1 might be the D (6 bases). Per germline, CDR1 GTSNPN and CDR2 SVGIG (reference sequence). The CDR3 totals 15 residues. Trimming took off 2 bases at V and 1 base at J, with 14 bases between the two ends. The CDR3 bases are TGTGCCTGGAGTCCCCTTACAGGGAGGAACACTGAAGCTTTCTTT. This gives the protein CAWSPLTGRNTEAFF.

Ten or more counts support this clonotype. V usage is TRBV11-1 and J usage is TRBJ2-1, with a weak D call TRBD2 (5 bases). V shed 4 bases and J shed 3 bases, with 16 bases lying between them. The CDR3 extends over 16 amino acids. Germline CDR1 SGHAT, CDR2 FQDESV (reference sequence). DNA of the CDR3: TGTGCCAGCAGCTCCCGGAGCCTCGGGGTCTACAATGAGCAGTTCTTC. Translating gives CASSSRSLGVYNEQFF.

This clonotype showed up many times. This chain joins TRBV6-2 or TRBV6-3 and TRBJ2-3, with D unclear. Trimming pared 5 bases from V and 6 bases from J, leaving 6 bases between. The CDR3 runs 11 residues. CDR1 MNHEY and CDR2 SVGEGT come from the germline V gene. The CDR3 DNA reads as TGTGCCAGCAGTCACGGGGATACGCAGTATTTT. Translating gives CASSHGDTQYF.

This clonotype was picked up many times. The V and J genes are TRBV5-1 and TRBJ2-3; weak D call: TRBD2 (6 bases). The CDR3 length is 16 residues. V was cut by 4 bases and J by 1 base, with 16 bases left in between. Germline CDR1 SGHRS, CDR2 YFSETQ. CDR3 sequence (DNA): TGCGCCAGCAGCCAGCTACGGGGCGGGGGCACAGATACGCAGTATTTT. This codes for CASSQLRGGGTDTQYF. Combining the CDR3 with reference TRBV5-1 and TRBJ2-3 gives the whole variable domain KAGVTQTPRYLIKTRGQQVTLSCSPISGHRSVSWYQQTPGQGLQFLFEYFSETQRNKGNFPGRFSGRQFSNSRSEMNVSTLELGDSALYLCASSQLRGGGTDTQYFGPGTRLTVL.

This clonotype showed up just a few times. The chain is built from TRBV7-9 and TRBJ1-2; D might be TRBD1 (5 bases). Germline CDR1 SEHNR, CDR2 FQNEAQ (reference sequence). The CDR3 runs to 16 residues. Deletions cut 1 base from V and 4 bases from J, with 16 bases between. CDR3 protein: CASSLDGTAILYGYTF. CDR3 DNA sequence: TGTGCCAGCAGCTTAGACGGGACGGCGATCCTCTATGGCTACACCTTC.

The rearrangement uses TRBV24-1 and TRBJ2-5, with D unresolved. CDR1 is KGHDR, CDR2 SFDVKD, per germline. The CDR3 is 14 amino acids. Trimming removed 2 bases at V and 0 bases at J, with 6 bases between. The CDR3 DNA reads as TGTGCCACCAGTGATTGGCGGAACCAAGAGACCCAGTACTTC. Its protein is CATSDWRNQETQYF.

The chain has TRBV5-1 and TRBJ2-7, with D maybe TRBD1 (7 bases). V was shortened by 9 bases and J by 5 bases, with 27 bases between the two germline ends. Per the germline V gene, CDR1 is SGHRS and CDR2 is YFSETQ. The CDR3 totals 16 residues. The CDR3 DNA is TGCGCCACACTCCAGGGTCAAGAGGAGGGGGCCCACGAGCAGTACGTC. Its protein product is CATLQGQEEGAHEQYV.

V usage is TRBV11-2 and J usage is TRBJ1-4; unclear D gene. CDR3 length: 13 amino acids. Germline loops: CDR1 SGHAT, CDR2 FQNNGV. V lost 6 bases to trimming and J lost 5 bases, with 10 bases between them. This CDR3 is CASSGRSNEKLFF. CDR3 nucleotide sequence: TGTGCCAGCAGTGGACGGTCAAATGAAAAACTGTTTTTT.

This clonotype was detected a few times. The V gene is TRBV9, the J gene TRBJ2-2; perhaps TRBD2 as D (5 bases). This CDR3 has 17 amino acids. In germline, CDR1 is SGDLS, CDR2 YYNGEE. V shed 2 bases and J shed 0 bases, with 14 bases lying between them. This CDR3 is CASSVTGSGANTGELFF. The CDR3 region has the DNA TGTGCCAGCAGCGTGACGGGATCCGGGGCGAACACCGGGGAGCTGTTTTTT.

This clonotype was counted between two and nine times. The J gene is TRBJ2-7, the V gene TRBV6-1; D may be TRBD1 or TRBD2 (6 bases each). The CDR3 covers 14 residues. Germline lookup yields CDR1 MNHNS and CDR2 SASEGT. Trimming left V 8 bases short and J 6 bases short, with 20 bases between. The CDR3 region is CASRDTYSGAEQYV. The CDR3 region has the DNA TGTGCCAGCCGGGACACCTACTCGGGAGCCGAGCAGTACGTC.

This clonotype was seen only a few times. The J gene is TRBJ1-1, the V gene TRBV10-3; TRBD1 is a possible D gene (5 bases). Per germline, CDR1 ENHRY and CDR2 SYGVKD. The CDR3 contains 15 residues. V dropped 5 bases and J dropped 4 bases, with 17 bases sitting between them. CDR3 in amino acids: CAISSGETRGTEAFF. The CDR3 DNA reads as TGTGCCATCAGTTCCGGGGAAACTAGGGGCACTGAAGCTTTCTTT.

This clonotype was seen a few times. The rearrangement links TRBV6-5 to TRBJ2-5; 11 nucleotides line up with TRBD2. The CDR3 sequence is 16 residues long. V was pared by 6 bases and J by 5 bases, with 11 bases of the junction left unmatched. Looked up from germline, CDR1 is MNHEY and CDR2 is SVGAGI. CDR3: CASRRLAGNPRETQYF. CDR3 coding DNA: TGTGCCAGCAGAAGACTAGCGGGGAACCCTCGGGAGACCCAGTACTTC.

This clonotype was seen a handful of times. The chain recombines TRBV6-5 with TRBJ2-1; D not resolved. The CDR3 sequence is 13 residues long. V was pared by 4 bases and J by 4 bases, with 8 bases between. CDR1 and CDR2 (germline): MNHEY, SVGAGI. The CDR3: CASSLKVYNEQFF. The DNA for the CDR3 is TGTGCCAGCAGTTTGAAAGTATACAATGAGCAGTTCTTC.

This clonotype was picked up many times. CDR3 bases: TGTGCCAGCAGGTCGTTGTTGCGAGGAACTGCAGATACGCAGTATTTT. This encodes CASRSLLRGTADTQYF. The chain uses TRBV28 and TRBJ2-3, with D uncertain. This CDR3 region has 16 residues. Looked up from germline, CDR1 is MDHEN and CDR2 is SYDVKM. The V end lost 6 bases, the J end lost 4 bases, and 20 bases lay between the germline ends.